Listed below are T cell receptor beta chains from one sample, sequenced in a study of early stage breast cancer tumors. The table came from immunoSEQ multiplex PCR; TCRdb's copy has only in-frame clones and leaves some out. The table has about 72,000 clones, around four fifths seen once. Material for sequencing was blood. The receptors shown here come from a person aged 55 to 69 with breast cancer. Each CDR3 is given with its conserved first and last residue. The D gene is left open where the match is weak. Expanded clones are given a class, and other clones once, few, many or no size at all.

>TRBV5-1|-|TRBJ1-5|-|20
TGCGCCAGCAGAGTCCTGCCCTTAACGACTAATCGGCAGGGTGATCAGCCCCAGCATTTT
CASRVLPLTTNRQGDQPQHF
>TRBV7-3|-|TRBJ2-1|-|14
TGTGCCAGCAGCGCCGGACAGCTCTACAATGAGCAGTTCTTC
CASSAGQLYNEQFF
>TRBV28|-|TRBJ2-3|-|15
TGTGCCAGCAGTCCCCCGGGCCCAGTCCTAGATACGCAGTATTTT
CASSPPGPVLDTQYF
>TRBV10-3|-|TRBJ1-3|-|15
TGTGCCTCTAAGGACAGCGCCTACTCTGGAAACACCATATATTTT
CASKDSAYSGNTIYF
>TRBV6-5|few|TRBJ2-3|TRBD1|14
TGTGCCAGCAGTTGGGACAGGATGCCAGATACGCAGTATTTT
CASSWDRMPDTQYF
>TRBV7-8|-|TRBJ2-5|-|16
TGTGCCAGCAGCTTAGGGCTCGGACGGGGGCTGGGGGCCCAGTACTTC
CASSLGLGRGLGAQYF
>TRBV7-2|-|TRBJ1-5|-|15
TGTGCCAGCAGCTTAGGGGGTGGTTTGAGTCAGCCCCAGCATTTT
CASSLGGGLSQPQHF
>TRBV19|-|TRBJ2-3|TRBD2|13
TGTGCCAGTAGACCGGGGGGGGCAGATACGCAGTATTTT
CASRPGGADTQYF
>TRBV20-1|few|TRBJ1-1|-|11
TGCAGTGCTAGAGATTTGGGTGAAGCTTTCTTT
CSARDLGEAFF
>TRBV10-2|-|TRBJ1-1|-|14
TGCGCCAGCAGTGAGCGGAACATGAACACTGAAGCTTTCTTT
CASSERNMNTEAFF
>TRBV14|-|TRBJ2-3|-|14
TGTGCCAGCAGCCGATTCCTTAGCACAGATACGCAGTATTTT
CASSRFLSTDTQYF
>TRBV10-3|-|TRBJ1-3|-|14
TGTGCCATCAGTGAGTCGATTTCTGGAAACACCATATATTTT
CAISESISGNTIYF
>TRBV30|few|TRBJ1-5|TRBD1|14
TGTGCCTGGAGTGCGACAGGGGGAGGCCAGCCCCAGCATTTT
CAWSATGGGQPQHF
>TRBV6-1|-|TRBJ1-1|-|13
TGTGCCAGCAGGACCTGGGGGAACACTGAAGCTTTCTTT
CASRTWGNTEAFF
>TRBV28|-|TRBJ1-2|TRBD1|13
TGTGCCAGCAGCCAAGGACAGGCCTATGGCTACACCTTC
CASSQGQAYGYTF
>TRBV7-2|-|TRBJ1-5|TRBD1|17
TGTGCCAGCAGAGGGGCAGGGGGCGGCGGGAGCAATCAGCCCCAGCATTTT
CASRGAGGGGSNQPQHF
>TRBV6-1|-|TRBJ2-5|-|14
TGTGCCAGCATAGTGGGAGGGGGAGGGGAGACCCAGTACTTC
CASIVGGGGETQYF
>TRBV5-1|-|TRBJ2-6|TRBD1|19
TGCGCCAGCAGCTTGGTCGGTGGGACAGGGTCCTCTGGGGCCAACGTCCTGACTTTC
CASSLVGGTGSSGANVLTF
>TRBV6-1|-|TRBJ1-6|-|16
TGTGCCAGCAGTGACCTGGCGGGCGCGGGATATTCACCCCTCCACTTT
CASSDLAGAGYSPLHF
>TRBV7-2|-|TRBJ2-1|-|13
TGTGCCAGCAGCTTATTGTCGGGGAATGAGCAGTTCTTC
CASSLLSGNEQFF
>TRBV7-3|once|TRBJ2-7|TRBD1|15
TGTGCCAGCAGCCCAGGGACAGGGCCCTACTACGAGCAGTACTTC
CASSPGTGPYYEQYF
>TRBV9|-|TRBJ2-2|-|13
TGTGCCAGCAGCGTAGAAGGGTTCCGGGAGCTGTTTTTT
CASSVEGFRELFF
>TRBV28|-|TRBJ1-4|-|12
TGTGCCACCAATCTGTCGGGTGAAAAACTGTTTTTT
CATNLSGEKLFF
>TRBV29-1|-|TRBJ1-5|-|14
TGCAGCGCCACGGGGGGTCCAGGGGATCAGCCCCAGCATTTT
CSATGGPGDQPQHF
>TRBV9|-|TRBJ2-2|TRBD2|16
TGTGCCAGCAGCCAAGCGGGACGGTTGAACACCGGGGAGCTGTTTTTT
CASSQAGRLNTGELFF
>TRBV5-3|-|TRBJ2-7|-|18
TGTGCCAGAAGCAGCCGGGACAGGGCAGCGGGAGGGTCCTACGAGCAGTACTTC
CARSSRDRAAGGSYEQYF
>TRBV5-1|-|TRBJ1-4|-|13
TGCGCCAGCAGCCAACAAACTAATGAAAAACTGTTTTTT
CASSQQTNEKLFF
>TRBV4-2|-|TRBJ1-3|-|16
TGTGCCAGCAGCCAAGGGCCACAGGGTTCTGGAAACACCATATATTTT
CASSQGPQGSGNTIYF
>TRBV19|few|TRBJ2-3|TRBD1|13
TGTGCCAGTCGGACAGGGGGCGTAGATACGCAGTATTTT
CASRTGGVDTQYF
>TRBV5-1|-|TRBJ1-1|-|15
TGCGCCAGCGGTCCTGTTGGAGGGGTGGACACTGAAGCTTTCTTT
CASGPVGGVDTEAFF
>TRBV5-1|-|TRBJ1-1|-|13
TGCGCCAGCAGCCGGACCGGGAACACTGAAGCTTTCTTT
CASSRTGNTEAFF
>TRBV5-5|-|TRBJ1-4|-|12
TGTGCCAGCAGCTTGGAGGGTGCAAAACTGTTTTTT
CASSLEGAKLFF
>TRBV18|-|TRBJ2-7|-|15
TGTGCCAGCTCACCACTGCAGGGCAAAGGGGACGAGCAGTACTTC
CASSPLQGKGDEQYF
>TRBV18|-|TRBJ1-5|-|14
TGTGCCAGCTCCCCAACTGGGGAGGCTCAGCCCCAGCATTTT
CASSPTGEAQPQHF
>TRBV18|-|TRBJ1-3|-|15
TGTGCCAGCTCACCAGAGGGGCCACCGGGGAACACCATATATTTT
CASSPEGPPGNTIYF
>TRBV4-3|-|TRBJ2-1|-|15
TGCGCCAGCAGCCGTAGCAATAACCCCCTCAATCAGCAGTTCTTC
CASSRSNNPLNQQFF
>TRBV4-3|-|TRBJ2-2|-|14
TGCGCCAGCAGCCAAGAGGTGTCTTTCGGGGAGCTGTTTTTT
CASSQEVSFGELFF
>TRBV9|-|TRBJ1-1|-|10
TGTGCGAGCGGAGGGGAAAGGGTTTTCTTT
CASGGERVFF
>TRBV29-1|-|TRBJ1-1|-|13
TGCAGCGTTGAAGGGTGGGGGTACACTGAAGCTTTCTTT
CSVEGWGYTEAFF
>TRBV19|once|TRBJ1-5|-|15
TGTGCCAGTAGTATGTACAGGGTCAACGAAGGGCCCCAGCATTTT
CASSMYRVNEGPQHF
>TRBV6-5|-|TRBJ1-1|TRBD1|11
TGTGCCACGTACAGGGGCACTGAAGCTTTCTTT
CATYRGTEAFF
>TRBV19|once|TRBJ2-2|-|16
TGTGCCAGTAGTTTCGACCCAGGGGACCCAGCCGGGGAGCTGTTTTTT
CASSFDPGDPAGELFF
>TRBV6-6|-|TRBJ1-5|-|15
TGTGCCAGCAGTTACGGCGGCCCGGATAGGCAGCCCCAGCATTTT
CASSYGGPDRQPQHF
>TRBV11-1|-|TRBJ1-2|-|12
TGTGCCAGCAGCTCTGGGTCCTATGGCTACACCTTC
CASSSGSYGYTF
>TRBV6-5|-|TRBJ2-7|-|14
TGTGCCAGCAGTTCGTCTTTACGGATCTACGAGCAGTACTTC
CASSSSLRIYEQYF
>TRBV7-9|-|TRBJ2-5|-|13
TGTGCCAGCAGTAATAATGGGCTCGAGACCCAGTACTTC
CASSNNGLETQYF
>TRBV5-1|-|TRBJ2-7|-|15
TGCGCCAGCAGCTTGACGGGACCGACGCAATACGAGCAGTACTTC
CASSLTGPTQYEQYF
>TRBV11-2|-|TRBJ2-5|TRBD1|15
TGTGCCAGCCGGGACCGGGACAGGGTAGAGGAGACCCAGTACTTC
CASRDRDRVEETQYF
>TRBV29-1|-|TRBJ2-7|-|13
TGCAGCGCCTCGAAAGGGGCGCGAACCGAGCAGTACTTC
CSASKGARTEQYF
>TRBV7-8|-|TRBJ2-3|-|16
TGTGCCAGCAGCCAAGGGGCGGGGCGTGGCACAGATACGCAGTATTTT
CASSQGAGRGTDTQYF
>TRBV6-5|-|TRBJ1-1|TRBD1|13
TGTGCCAGCAGCCGGGACAGCCTCACTGAAGCTTTCTTT
CASSRDSLTEAFF
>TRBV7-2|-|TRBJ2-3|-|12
TGTGCCAGCAGCTTAAACCCAAATACGCAGTATTTT
CASSLNPNTQYF
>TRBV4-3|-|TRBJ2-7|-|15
TGCGCCAGCAGCCAAGGGTTAGGAGGGGCCTACGAGCAGTACTTC
CASSQGLGGAYEQYF